This is a list of T cell receptor beta chains from one sample in a study of OX40 agonist ivuxolimab in advanced cancers. Method: immunoSEQ multiplex PCR; TCRdb's copy keeps in-frame clones and lacks some. The sample records 55,000 to 65,000 clones, nearly 85% being singletons. The material sequenced was CD4+ or CD8+ T cells sorted from blood, taken in a trial of the OX40 agonist ivuxolimab. The origin of the receptors is an adult with an advanced solid tumor such as melanoma, head and neck, liver or kidney cancer. Both conserved end residues are part of each CDR3. A D gene is named only where the DNA matches it firmly. Some rows have no size entry. The others give once, few or many, or a class for an expanded clone.

j_gene: TRBJ1-5; v_gene: TRBV28; abundance: -; d_gene: -; CDR3nt: TGTGCCAGCAATACAGGGTTGTATCAGCCCCAGCATTTT; CDR3aa: CASNTGLYQPQHF
j_gene: TRBJ2-7; v_gene: TRBV7-2; abundance: few; d_gene: -; CDR3nt: TGTGCCAGCAGCTTAAGGGACAACGGCGGCTACGAGCAGTACTTC; CDR3aa: CASSLRDNGGYEQYF
j_gene: TRBJ1-6; v_gene: TRBV6-1; abundance: few; d_gene: -; CDR3nt: TGTGCCAGCACCACCAGGGAATCACCCCTCCACTTT; CDR3aa: CASTTRESPLHF
j_gene: TRBJ2-7; v_gene: TRBV27; abundance: -; d_gene: -; CDR3nt: TGTGCCAGCAGTTTACTTGCAGGGAACTCCTACGAGCAGTACTTC; CDR3aa: CASSLLAGNSYEQYF
j_gene: TRBJ1-6; v_gene: TRBV9; abundance: few; d_gene: -; CDR3nt: TGTGCCAGCAGCGTAGGTGGGGCACGCGGTAATTCACCCCTCCACTTT; CDR3aa: CASSVGGARGNSPLHF
j_gene: TRBJ1-2; v_gene: TRBV27; abundance: -; d_gene: -; CDR3nt: TGTGCCAGCAGGCGGCGGATTGGAGACTATGGCTACACCTTC; CDR3aa: CASRRRIGDYGYTF
j_gene: TRBJ1-5; v_gene: TRBV9; abundance: -; d_gene: TRBD1; CDR3nt: TGTGCCAGCAGCGTAGAACCAGGGGGTAATCAGCCCCAGCATTTT; CDR3aa: CASSVEPGGNQPQHF
j_gene: TRBJ2-1; v_gene: TRBV30; abundance: -; d_gene: -; CDR3nt: TGTGCCTGGAGTGTGGGGGGCCTTTACAATGAGCAGTTCTTC; CDR3aa: CAWSVGGLYNEQFF
j_gene: TRBJ1-1; v_gene: TRBV7-3; abundance: -; d_gene: -; CDR3nt: TGTGCCAGCAGCTTAGTAGGGGAAGCCACTGAAGCTTTCTTT; CDR3aa: CASSLVGEATEAFF
j_gene: TRBJ1-2; v_gene: TRBV5-4; abundance: -; d_gene: -; CDR3nt: TGTGCCAGCAGGACATATTCTAACTATGGCTACACCTTC; CDR3aa: CASRTYSNYGYTF
j_gene: TRBJ2-7; v_gene: TRBV4-3; abundance: -; d_gene: -; CDR3nt: TGCGCCAGCAGCCAAGATTTTGATCCCTCCTACGAGCAGTACTTC; CDR3aa: CASSQDFDPSYEQYF
j_gene: TRBJ1-1; v_gene: TRBV28; abundance: -; d_gene: -; CDR3nt: TGTGCCAGCAGTTCGCTCCCAGGGAGGGCGGCTTTCTTT; CDR3aa: CASSSLPGRAAFF
j_gene: TRBJ2-3; v_gene: TRBV6-1; abundance: once; d_gene: -; CDR3nt: TGTGCCAGCAGTGAATGGGTAGGCGGCACAGATACGCAGTATTTT; CDR3aa: CASSEWVGGTDTQYF
j_gene: TRBJ2-7; v_gene: TRBV6-1; abundance: -; d_gene: -; CDR3nt: TGTGCCAGCAGGAGGCGGACCTACGAGCAGTACTTC; CDR3aa: CASRRRTYEQYF
j_gene: TRBJ2-7; v_gene: TRBV4-1; abundance: -; d_gene: TRBD2; CDR3nt: TGCGCCAGCAGCCCCCCCGAAAGACTAGCGGCCTACGAGCAGTACTTC; CDR3aa: CASSPPERLAAYEQYF
j_gene: TRBJ2-1; v_gene: TRBV28; abundance: -; d_gene: TRBD1; CDR3nt: TGTGCCAGCAGTTCTGCCAGGGGGAAGCAGTTCTTC; CDR3aa: CASSSARGKQFF
j_gene: TRBJ2-7; v_gene: TRBV7-2; abundance: few; d_gene: TRBD2; CDR3nt: TGTGCCAGCAGCCAATCTAGCGGGAGTGCTTACGAGCAGTACTTC; CDR3aa: CASSQSSGSAYEQYF
j_gene: TRBJ2-3; v_gene: TRBV7-2; abundance: -; d_gene: -; CDR3nt: TGTGCCAGCAGCTTAACACAGAGCACAGATACGCAGTATTTT; CDR3aa: CASSLTQSTDTQYF
j_gene: TRBJ1-4; v_gene: TRBV6-1; abundance: -; d_gene: -; CDR3nt: TGTGCCAGCACCCCGGGGAGGGAGTCTGAAAAACTGTTTTTT; CDR3aa: CASTPGRESEKLFF
j_gene: TRBJ1-5; v_gene: TRBV19; abundance: -; d_gene: -; CDR3nt: TGTGCCAGTAGTCCGACCCTCCGACAGCTTAGCAATCAGCCCCAGCATTTT; CDR3aa: CASSPTLRQLSNQPQHF
j_gene: TRBJ2-7; v_gene: TRBV29-1; abundance: -; d_gene: -; CDR3nt: TGCAGCGGGGAGTTGGGCCGCGAGCAGTACTTC; CDR3aa: CSGELGREQYF
j_gene: TRBJ1-2; v_gene: TRBV7-2; abundance: once; d_gene: -; CDR3nt: TGTGCCAGCAGCCTGCGTTTTGGGGCAGCGCATGGCTACACCTTC; CDR3aa: CASSLRFGAAHGYTF
j_gene: TRBJ2-1; v_gene: TRBV29-1; abundance: -; d_gene: -; CDR3nt: TGCAGCGCTAAGGATCGCGGGATTTACAATGAGCAGTTCTTC; CDR3aa: CSAKDRGIYNEQFF